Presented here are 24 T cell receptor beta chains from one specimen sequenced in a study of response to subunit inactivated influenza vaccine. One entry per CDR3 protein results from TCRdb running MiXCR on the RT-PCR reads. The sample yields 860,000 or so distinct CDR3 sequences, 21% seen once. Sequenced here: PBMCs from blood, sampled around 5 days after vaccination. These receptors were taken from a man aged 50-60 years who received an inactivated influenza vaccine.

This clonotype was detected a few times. The CDR3 DNA is TGTGCCAGCAGCGCCACTACCTACGATTACAATGAGCAGTTCTTC. Translating gives CASSATTYDYNEQFF. The rearrangement joins TRBV7-3 to TRBJ2-1; the D is unclear. The CDR3 length is 15 residues. Germline values: CDR1 SGHTA, CDR2 FQGTGA. With 5 bases removed from V and 4 bases from J, the gap between germline ends came to 15 bases.

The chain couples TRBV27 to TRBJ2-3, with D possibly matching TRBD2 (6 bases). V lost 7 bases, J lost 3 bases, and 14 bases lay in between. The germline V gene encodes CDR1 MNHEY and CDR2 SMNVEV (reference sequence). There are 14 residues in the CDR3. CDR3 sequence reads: CASIAGGKTDTQYF. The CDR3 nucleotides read TGTGCCAGCATCGCCGGCGGGAAAACAGATACGCAGTATTTT.

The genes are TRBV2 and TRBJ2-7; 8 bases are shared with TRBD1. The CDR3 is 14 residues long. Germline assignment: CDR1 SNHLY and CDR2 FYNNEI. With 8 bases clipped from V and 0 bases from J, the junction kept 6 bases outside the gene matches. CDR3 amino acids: CASFRQGSSYEQYF. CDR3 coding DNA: TGTGCCAGCTTCAGACAGGGGAGCTCCTACGAGCAGTACTTC.

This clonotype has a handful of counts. The CDR3 DNA reads TGTGCCACCAGCATTTTAGGGAACACTGAAGCTTTCTTT. Encoded protein: CATSILGNTEAFF. This sequence joins TRBV15 and TRBJ1-1; D is uncertain. V was shortened by 4 bases and J by 1 base, with 7 bases between the two germline ends. This CDR3 comprises 13 residues. CDR1 and CDR2 from the germline V gene are LNHNV and YYDKDF (reference sequence).

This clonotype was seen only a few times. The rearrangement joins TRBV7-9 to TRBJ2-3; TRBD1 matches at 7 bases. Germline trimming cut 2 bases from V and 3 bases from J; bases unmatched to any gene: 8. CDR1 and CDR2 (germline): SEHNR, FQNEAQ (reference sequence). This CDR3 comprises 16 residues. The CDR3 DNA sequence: TGTGCCAGCAGCTTACCGACAGGGTGGGAAACAGATACGCAGTATTTT. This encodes CASSLPTGWETDTQYF. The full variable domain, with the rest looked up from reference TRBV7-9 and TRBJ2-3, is DTGVSQNPRHKITKRGQNVTFRCDPISEHNRLYWYRQTLGQGPEFLTYFQNEAQLEKSRLLSDRFSAERPKGSFSTLEIQRTEQGDSAMYLCASSLPTGWETDTQYFGPGTRLTVL.

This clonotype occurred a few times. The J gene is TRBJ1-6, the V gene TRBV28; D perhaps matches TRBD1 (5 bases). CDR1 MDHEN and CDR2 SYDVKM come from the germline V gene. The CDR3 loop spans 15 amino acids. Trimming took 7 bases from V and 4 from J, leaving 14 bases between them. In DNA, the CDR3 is TGTGCCAGCACCGGACAAGGGGCGTATAATTCACCCCTCCACTTT. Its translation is CASTGQGAYNSPLHF.

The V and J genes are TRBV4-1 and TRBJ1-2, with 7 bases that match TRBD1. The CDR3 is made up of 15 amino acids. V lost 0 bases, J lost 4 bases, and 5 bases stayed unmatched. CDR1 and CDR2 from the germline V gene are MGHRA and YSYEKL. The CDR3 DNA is TGCGCCAGCAGCCAAGATAGGGACAGCCCCTATGGCTACACCTTC. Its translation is CASSQDRDSPYGYTF.

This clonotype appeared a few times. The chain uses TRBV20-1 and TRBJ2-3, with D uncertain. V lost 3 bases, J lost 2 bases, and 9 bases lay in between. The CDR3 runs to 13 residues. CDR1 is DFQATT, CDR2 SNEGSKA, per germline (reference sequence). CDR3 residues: CSARGMDTDTQYF. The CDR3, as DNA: TGCAGTGCTAGGGGGATGGACACAGATACGCAGTATTTT.

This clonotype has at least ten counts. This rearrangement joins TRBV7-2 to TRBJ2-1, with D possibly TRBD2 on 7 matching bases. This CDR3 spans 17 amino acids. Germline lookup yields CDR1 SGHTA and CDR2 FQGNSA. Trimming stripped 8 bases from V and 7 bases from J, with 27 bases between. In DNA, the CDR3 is TGTGCCAGCGCTGGGGGGGCCAACAGGTTGACGTATAATGAGCAGTTCTTC. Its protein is CASAGGANRLTYNEQFF. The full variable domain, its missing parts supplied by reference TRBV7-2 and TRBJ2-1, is GAGVSQSPSNKVTEKGKDVELRCDPISGHTALYWYRQSLGQGLEFLIYFQGNSAPDKSGLPSDRFSAERTGGSVSTLTIQRTQQEDSAVYLCASAGGANRLTYNEQFFGPGTRLTVL.

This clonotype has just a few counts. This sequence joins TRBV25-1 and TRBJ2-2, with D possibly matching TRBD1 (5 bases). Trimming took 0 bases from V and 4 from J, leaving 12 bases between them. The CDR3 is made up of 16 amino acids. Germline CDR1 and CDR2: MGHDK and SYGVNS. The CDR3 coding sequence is TGTGCCAGCAGTGAATATTATTCAGGGTCCACCGGGGAGCTGTTTTTT. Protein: CASSEYYSGSTGELFF.

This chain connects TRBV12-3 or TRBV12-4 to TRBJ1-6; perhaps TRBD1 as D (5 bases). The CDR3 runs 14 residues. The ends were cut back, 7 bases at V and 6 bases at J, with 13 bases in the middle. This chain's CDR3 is CASTTGGFNSPLHF. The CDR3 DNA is TGTGCCAGCACCACGGGGGGGTTTAATTCACCCCTCCACTTT.

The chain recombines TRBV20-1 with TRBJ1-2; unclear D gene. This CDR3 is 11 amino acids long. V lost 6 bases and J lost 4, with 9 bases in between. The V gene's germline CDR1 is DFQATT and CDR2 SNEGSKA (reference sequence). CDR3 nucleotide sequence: TGCAGTGCACCTGGGGTCTATGGCTACACCTTC. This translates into CSAPGVYGYTF.

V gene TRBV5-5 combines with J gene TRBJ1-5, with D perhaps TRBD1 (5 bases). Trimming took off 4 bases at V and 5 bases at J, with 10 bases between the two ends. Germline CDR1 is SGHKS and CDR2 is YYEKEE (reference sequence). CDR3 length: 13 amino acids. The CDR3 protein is CASSPGDYQPQHF. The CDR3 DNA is TGTGCCAGCAGCCCGGGGGACTATCAGCCCCAGCATTTT.

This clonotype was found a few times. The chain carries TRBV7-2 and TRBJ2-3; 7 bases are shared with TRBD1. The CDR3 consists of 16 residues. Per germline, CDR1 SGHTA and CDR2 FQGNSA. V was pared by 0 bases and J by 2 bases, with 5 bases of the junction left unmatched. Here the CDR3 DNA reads TGTGCCAGCAGCTTAGCCGGGACAGTGATCACAGATACGCAGTATTTT. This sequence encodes CASSLAGTVITDTQYF. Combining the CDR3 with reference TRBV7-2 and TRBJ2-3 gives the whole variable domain GAGVSQSPSNKVTEKGKDVELRCDPISGHTALYWYRQSLGQGLEFLIYFQGNSAPDKSGLPSDRFSAERTGGSVSTLTIQRTQQEDSAVYLCASSLAGTVITDTQYFGPGTRLTVL.

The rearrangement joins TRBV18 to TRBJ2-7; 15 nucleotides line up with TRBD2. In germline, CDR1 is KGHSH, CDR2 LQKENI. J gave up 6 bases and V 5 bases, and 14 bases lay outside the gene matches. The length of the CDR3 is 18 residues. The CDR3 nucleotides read TGTGCCAGCTCAGACGGACTAGCGGGAGGGCCATCTCTCGCCGAGCAGTACTTC. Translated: CASSDGLAGGPSLAEQYF.

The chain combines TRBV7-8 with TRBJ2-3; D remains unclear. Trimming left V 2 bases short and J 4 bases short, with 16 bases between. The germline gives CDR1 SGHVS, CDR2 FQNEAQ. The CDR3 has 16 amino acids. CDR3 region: CASSLYEDLTPDTQYF. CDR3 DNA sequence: TGTGCCAGCAGCTTATACGAAGATCTAACCCCAGATACGCAGTATTTT.

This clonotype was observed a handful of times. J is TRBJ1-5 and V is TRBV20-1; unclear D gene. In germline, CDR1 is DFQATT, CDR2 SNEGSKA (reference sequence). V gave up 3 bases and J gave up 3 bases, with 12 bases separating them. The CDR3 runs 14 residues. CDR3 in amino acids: CSASGQPTNQPQHF. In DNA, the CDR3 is TGCAGTGCTAGCGGGCAGCCAACCAATCAGCCCCAGCATTTT.

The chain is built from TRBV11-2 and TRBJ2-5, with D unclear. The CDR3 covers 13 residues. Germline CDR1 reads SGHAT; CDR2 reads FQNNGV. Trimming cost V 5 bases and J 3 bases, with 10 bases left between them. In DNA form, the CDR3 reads TGTGCCAGCAGCGTAGGGTCAAAAGAGACCCAGTACTTC. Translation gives CASSVGSKETQYF.

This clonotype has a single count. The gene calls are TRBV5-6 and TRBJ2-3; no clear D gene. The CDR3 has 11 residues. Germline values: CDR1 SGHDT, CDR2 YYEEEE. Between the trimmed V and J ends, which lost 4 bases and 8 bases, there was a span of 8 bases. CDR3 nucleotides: TGTGCCAGCAGCCGGCTGGGTACGCAGTATTTT. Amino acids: CASSRLGTQYF.

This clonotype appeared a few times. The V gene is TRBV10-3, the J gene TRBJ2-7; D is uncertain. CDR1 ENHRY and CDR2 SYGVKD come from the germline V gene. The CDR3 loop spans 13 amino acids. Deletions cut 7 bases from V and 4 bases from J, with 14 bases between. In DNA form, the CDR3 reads TGTGCCATCACGACGGGTCTGGCTTACGAGCAGTACTTC. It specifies CAITTGLAYEQYF.

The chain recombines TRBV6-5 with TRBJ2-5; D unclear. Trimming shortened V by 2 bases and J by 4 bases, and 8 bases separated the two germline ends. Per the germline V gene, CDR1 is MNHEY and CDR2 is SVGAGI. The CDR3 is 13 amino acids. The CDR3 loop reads CASSYDGLETQYF. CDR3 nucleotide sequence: TGTGCCAGCAGTTACGACGGATTAGAGACCCAGTACTTC.

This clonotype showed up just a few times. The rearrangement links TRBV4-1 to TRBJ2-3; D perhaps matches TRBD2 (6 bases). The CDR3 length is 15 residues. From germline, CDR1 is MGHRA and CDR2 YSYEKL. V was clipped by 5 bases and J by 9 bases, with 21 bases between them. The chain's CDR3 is CASSALGAGSWTQYF. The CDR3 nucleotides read TGCGCCAGCAGCGCACTAGGAGCGGGTTCGTGGACGCAGTATTTT.

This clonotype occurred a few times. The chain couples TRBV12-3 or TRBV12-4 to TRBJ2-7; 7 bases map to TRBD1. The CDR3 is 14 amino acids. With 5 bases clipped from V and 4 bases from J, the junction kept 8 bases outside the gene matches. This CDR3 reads CASSQTGAGYEQYF. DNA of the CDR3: TGTGCCAGCAGTCAAACAGGGGCGGGTTACGAGCAGTACTTC.

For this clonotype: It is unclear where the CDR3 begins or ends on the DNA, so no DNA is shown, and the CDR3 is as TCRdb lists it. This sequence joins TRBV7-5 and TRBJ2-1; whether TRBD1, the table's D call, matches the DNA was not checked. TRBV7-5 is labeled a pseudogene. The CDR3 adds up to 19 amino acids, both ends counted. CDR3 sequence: CISVPEAYISLSVYNEQFF.